This TCR beta chain was identified during a study of blood T cell repertoires in COVID-19. Study-wide background: Both acute and convalescent COVID-19 samples were obtained from the United States, Italy and Spain. T cells, B-cell-depleted T cells, or PBMCs supplied cDNA or gDNA.

The authors' processing: The assay estimated nucleated cells by amplifying reference gene primers. Only in-frame clones appear in the TCRdb table, and some are missing; sequencing was by immunoSEQ multiplex PCR. That table is the source of V, J and clone size, and D and trimming were worked out from the DNA. The table includes over 200,000 clones, around four fifths detected once. Germline assignment: CDR1 LNHDA and CDR2 SQIVND (reference sequence). CDR3 length: 14 residues. Trimming took 7 bases from V and 4 from J; bases not matched to a gene: 5. The V and J genes are TRBV19 and TRBJ1-5; 9 bases match TRBD1. The sequence derives from a woman of 80 years or more with active or convalescent COVID-19. Sequenced input: peripheral blood. CDR3 in amino acids: CASTPGQGNQPQHF. CDR3 sequence (DNA): TGTGCCAGTACCCCAGGACAGGGGAATCAGCCCCAGCATTTT.